The entry below describes one T cell receptor beta chain. As yet, its antigen is unknown. Sequencing involved patients with CD8+CD57+ cell expansion previously shown by flow cytometry. Every patient had severe acquired aplastic anemia. Genomic DNA was employed as the template in profiling TCR beta VDJ and CDR3. Using its own MiXCR run on the reads, TCRdb lists one record per CDR3 protein. The sample holds roughly 190,000 distinct CDR3 sequences, under 55% seen once. This specimen belongs to a study of CD8+CD57+ T cells in acquired aplastic anemia. Study summary: On average, sorted CD4+ and CD8+ cells gave approximately 3.1 ug of DNA. Study observations and caveats: A significant difference in CD8+ Simpson's diversity between patients and controls was not found. There were approximately 27 CD8+ CDR3 sequences that occurred in both patients and controls.

Trimming removed 0 bases from V and 7 bases from J; junction bases left unmatched: 9. The CDR3 contains 16 residues. CDR1 and CDR2 from the germline V gene are SGHRS and YFSETQ. Source material: sorted CD4+, CD8+, or CD8+CD57+ T cells (not recorded which) from PBMCs. The chain carries TRBV5-1 and TRBJ2-1; 8 nucleotides align to TRBD2. The source of this sequence is a human donor with aplastic anemia. The CDR3 bases are TGCGCCAGCAGCTTGGCCACGGGACTAGTTGGAAATGAGCAGTTCTTC. Its protein is CASSLATGLVGNEQFF.